These 8 T cell receptor beta chains were sequenced from one sample in a study of CD8+CD57+ T cells in acquired aplastic anemia. Genomic DNA, serving as template, underwent TCR beta VDJ and CDR3 profiling. TCRdb processed the reads anew with MiXCR; each CDR3 protein has one entry. The sample consists of a few hundred thousand distinct CDR3 sequences, about three fifths of them appearing once. An expansion of CD8+CD57+ cells by flow cytometry had been shown in patients chosen for sequencing. The sample comprised sorted CD4+, CD8+, or CD8+CD57+ T cells (not recorded which) from PBMCs. The receptors derive from a human donor with aplastic anemia.

The genes are TRBV7-9 and TRBJ1-1; 9 bases match TRBD1. The CDR3 has 14 residues. Germline V gene sequence: CDR1 SEHNR, CDR2 FQNEAQ (reference sequence). V trimming: 8 bases; J trimming: 3 bases; junction bases outside the gene matches: 7. CDR3 in amino acids: CASLRTGEDTEAFF. Here the CDR3 DNA reads TGTGCCAGCCTGAGGACAGGGGAAGACACTGAAGCTTTCTTT.

The V call is TRBV12-3 or TRBV12-4, the J call TRBJ2-1, with no clear D. The CDR3 sequence is 12 residues long. Between the trimmed V and J ends, which lost 2 bases and 15 bases, there was a span of 14 bases. In nucleotides, the CDR3 is TGTGCCAGCAGTTTAAATCAAGGATGGGCGTTCTTC. It translates to CASSLNQGWAFF.

The rearrangement links TRBV15 to TRBJ2-1, with TRBD2 matching over 8 bases. The germline V gene has CDR1 LNHNV and CDR2 YYDKDF (reference sequence). The CDR3 totals 15 residues. J gave up 4 bases and V 6 bases, and 8 bases lay outside the gene matches. The CDR3 DNA reads as TGTGCCACCAGGGCCGGGACTAGTGGGTACAATGAGCAGTTCTTC. This sequence encodes CATRAGTSGYNEQFF. The variable domain in full, completed from reference TRBV15 and TRBJ2-1, reads DAMVIQNPRYQVTQFGKPVTLSCSQTLNHNVMYWYQQKSSQAPKLLFHYYDKDFNNEADTPDNFQSRRPNTSFCFLDIRSPGLGDTAMYLCATRAGTSGYNEQFFGPGTRLTVL.

This clonotype has just a few counts. The CDR3 bases are TGTGCCAGCAGCTCGGGACAGGGGGTGGACGAGCAGTACTTC. It yields the protein CASSSGQGVDEQYF. The chain links TRBV7-9 to TRBJ2-7; TRBD1 matches at 11 bases. The CDR3 has 14 amino acids. CDR1 is SEHNR and CDR2 is FQNEAQ in the germline V gene (reference sequence). Trimming at V came to 4 bases and at J to 5 bases, leaving 4 bases not matched to a gene.

The V call is TRBV9, the J call TRBJ2-7; D perhaps matches TRBD2 (6 bases). The CDR3 is 16 amino acids. Looked up from germline, CDR1 is SGDLS and CDR2 is YYNGEE. V was pared by 0 bases and J by 0 bases, with 13 bases between. The CDR3 here is CASSVDVGGNSYEQYF. CDR3 nucleotide sequence: TGTGCCAGCAGCGTAGACGTCGGGGGTAACTCCTACGAGCAGTACTTC.

In this sample, this clonotype turned up many times. This chain connects TRBV3-1 to TRBJ2-3; tentative D call: TRBD1 (6 bases). V lost 1 base to trimming and J lost 3 bases, with 8 bases between them. The length of the CDR3 is 14 residues. The germline CDR1 and CDR2 sequences are LGHDT and YNNKEL (reference sequence). In DNA form, the CDR3 reads TGTGCCAGCAGCCAAGCCACAGGGACAGATACGCAGTATTTT. Its translation is CASSQATGTDTQYF.

This clonotype was found many times. J is TRBJ2-1 and V is TRBV15; 10 positions agree with TRBD2. The CDR3 runs 16 residues. V shed 0 bases, J shed 4 bases, and the junction held 3 bases outside the gene matches. The germline CDR1 and CDR2 sequences are LNHNV and YYDKDF (reference sequence). The CDR3 DNA sequence: TGTGCCACCAGCAGAGAACGACTAGCGGGTTACAATGAGCAGTTCTTC. Translating it yields CATSRERLAGYNEQFF.

Concerning this clonotype itself: No conserved phenylalanine or tryptophan is present at the end of the CDR3, so a read error is the likely explanation. The rearrangement joins TRBV12-3 or TRBV12-4 to TRBJ2-7; no clear D. This CDR3 comprises 11 residues. V gave up 6 bases and J gave up 5 bases, with 8 bases separating them. CDR3 sequence (DNA): TGTGCCAGCAGGTATGGGAACGAGCAGTACCTC. Its protein product is CASRYGNEQYL.